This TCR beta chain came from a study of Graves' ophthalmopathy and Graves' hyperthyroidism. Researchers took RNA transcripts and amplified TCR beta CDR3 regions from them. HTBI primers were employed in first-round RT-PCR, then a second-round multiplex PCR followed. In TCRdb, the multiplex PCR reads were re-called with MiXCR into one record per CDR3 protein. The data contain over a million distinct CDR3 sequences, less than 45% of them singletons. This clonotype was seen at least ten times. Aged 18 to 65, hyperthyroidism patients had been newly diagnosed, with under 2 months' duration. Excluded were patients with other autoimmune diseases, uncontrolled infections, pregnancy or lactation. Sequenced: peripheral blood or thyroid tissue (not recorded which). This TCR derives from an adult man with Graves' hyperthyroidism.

The DNA for the CDR3 is TGTGCCAGCAGCCCCAGACAGGGCCCGGATACTGAAGCTTTCTTT. It is translated as CASSPRQGPDTEAFF. The rearrangement uses TRBV7-8 and TRBJ1-1; 7 bases line up with TRBD1. Germline V gives CDR1 SGHVS, CDR2 FQNEAQ. The CDR3 consists of 15 residues. With 5 bases clipped from V and 5 bases from J, the junction kept 11 bases outside the gene matches.